This TCR beta chain was identified during a study of shared clonotypes between healthy human individuals. A note on this clone: The sample carries other DNA sequences with the same CDR3.

Recent vaccinations or acute infections were absent in the healthy HIV-negative adult donors. CD45RA+ naive and CD45RA-negative memory subsets were separated from CD4+ cells. TCRdb keeps only in-frame clones here, not all; method: immunoSEQ multiplex PCR. This table holds about 2.3 million clones, roughly 92% found once. Germline CDR1 and CDR2: SGHTA and FQGNSA. The CDR3 extends over 13 amino acids. Deletions cut 2 bases from V and 5 bases from J, with 7 bases between. Sequenced input: naive CD4+ T cells from PBMCs. This sample's subset: CD45RA+ positively selected. The chain combines TRBV7-2 with TRBJ2-1; D call uncertain. This clonotype originated in a man between 18 and 29 years old in good health. Some clones in this sample may be carry-over from other donors' samples. CDR3 sequence: CASSLRRHNEQFF. In DNA form, the CDR3 reads TGTGCCAGCAGCTTACGGAGACACAATGAGCAGTTCTTC.